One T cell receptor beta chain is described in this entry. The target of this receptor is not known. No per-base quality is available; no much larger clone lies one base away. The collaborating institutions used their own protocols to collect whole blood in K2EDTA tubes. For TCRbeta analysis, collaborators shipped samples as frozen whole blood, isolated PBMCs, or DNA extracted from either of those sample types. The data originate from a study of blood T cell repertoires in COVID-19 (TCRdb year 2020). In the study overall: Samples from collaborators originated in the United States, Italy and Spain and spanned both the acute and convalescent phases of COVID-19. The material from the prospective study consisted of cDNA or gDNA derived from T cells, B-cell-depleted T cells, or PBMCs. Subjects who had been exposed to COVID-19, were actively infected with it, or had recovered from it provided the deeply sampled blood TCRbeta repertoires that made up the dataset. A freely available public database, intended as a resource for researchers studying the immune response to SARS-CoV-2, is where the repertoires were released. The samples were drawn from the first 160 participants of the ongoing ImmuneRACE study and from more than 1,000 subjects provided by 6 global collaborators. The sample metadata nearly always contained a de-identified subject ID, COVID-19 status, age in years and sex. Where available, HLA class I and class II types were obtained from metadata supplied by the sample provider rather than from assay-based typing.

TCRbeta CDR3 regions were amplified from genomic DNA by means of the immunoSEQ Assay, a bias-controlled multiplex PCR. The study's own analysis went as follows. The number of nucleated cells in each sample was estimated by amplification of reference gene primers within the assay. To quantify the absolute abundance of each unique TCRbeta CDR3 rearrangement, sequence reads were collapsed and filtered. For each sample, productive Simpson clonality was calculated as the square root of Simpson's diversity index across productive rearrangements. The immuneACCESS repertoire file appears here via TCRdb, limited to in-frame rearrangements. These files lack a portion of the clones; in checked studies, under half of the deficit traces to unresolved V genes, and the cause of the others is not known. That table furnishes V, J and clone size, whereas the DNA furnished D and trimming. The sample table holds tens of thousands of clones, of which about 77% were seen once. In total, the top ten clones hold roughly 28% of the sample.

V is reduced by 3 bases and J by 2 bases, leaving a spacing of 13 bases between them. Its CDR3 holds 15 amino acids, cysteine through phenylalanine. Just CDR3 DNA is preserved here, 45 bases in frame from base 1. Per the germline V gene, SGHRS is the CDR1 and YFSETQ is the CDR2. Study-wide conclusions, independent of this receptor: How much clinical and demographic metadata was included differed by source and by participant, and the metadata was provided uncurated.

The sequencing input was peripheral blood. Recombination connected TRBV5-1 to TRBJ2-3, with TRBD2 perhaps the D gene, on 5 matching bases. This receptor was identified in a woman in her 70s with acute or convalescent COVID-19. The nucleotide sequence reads TGCGCCAGCAGCTACGACGGAGGACCCACAGATACGCAGTATTTT. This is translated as CASSYDGGPTDTQYF.